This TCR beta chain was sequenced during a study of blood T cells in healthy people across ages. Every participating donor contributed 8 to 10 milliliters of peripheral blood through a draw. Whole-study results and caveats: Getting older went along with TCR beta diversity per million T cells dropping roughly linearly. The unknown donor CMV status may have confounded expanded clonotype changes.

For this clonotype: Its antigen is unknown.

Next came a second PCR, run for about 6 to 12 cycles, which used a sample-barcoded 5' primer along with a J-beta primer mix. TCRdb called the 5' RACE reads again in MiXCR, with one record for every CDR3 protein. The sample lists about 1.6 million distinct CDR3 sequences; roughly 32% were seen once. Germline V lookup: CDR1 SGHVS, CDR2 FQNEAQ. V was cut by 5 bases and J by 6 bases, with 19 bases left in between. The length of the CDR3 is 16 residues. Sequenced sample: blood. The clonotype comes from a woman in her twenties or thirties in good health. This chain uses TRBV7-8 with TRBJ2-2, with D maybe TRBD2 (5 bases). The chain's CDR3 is CASSDEFRELPGELFF. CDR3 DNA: TGTGCCAGCAGCGATGAATTCCGGGAATTACCCGGGGAGCTGTTTTTT.